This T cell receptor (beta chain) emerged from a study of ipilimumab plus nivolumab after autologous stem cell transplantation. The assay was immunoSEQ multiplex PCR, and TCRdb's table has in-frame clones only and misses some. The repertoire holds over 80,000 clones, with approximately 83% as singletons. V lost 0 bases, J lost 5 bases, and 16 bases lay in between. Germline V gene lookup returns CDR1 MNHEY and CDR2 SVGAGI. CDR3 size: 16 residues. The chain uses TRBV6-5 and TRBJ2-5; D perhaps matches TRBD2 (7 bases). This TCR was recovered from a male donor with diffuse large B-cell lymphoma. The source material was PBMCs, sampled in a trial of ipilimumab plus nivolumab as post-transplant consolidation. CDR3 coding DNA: TGTGCCAGCAGTTACTCGAAATACGGGGGGCGGGAGACCCAGTACTTC. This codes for CASSYSKYGGRETQYF.